This TCR beta chain came from a study of graft-versus-host responses after intestinal transplantation. The length of the CDR3 is 15 residues. The ends lost 0 bases at V and 12 bases at J; junction bases unmatched: 9. Per germline, CDR1 SGHNT and CDR2 YENEEA. Profiled with immunoSEQ multiplex PCR; TCRdb holds only in-frame clones, not every one. The sample records roughly 9,000 clones, roughly 29% being singletons. The specimen comprised alloreactive CD4+ T cells from a mixed lymphocyte reaction culture, sampled before intestinal transplant. Indicated subset: CFSE-low proliferating T cells sorted from approximately six-day pre-transplant mixed lymphocyte reaction (GvH or HvG direction). The TCR sequence derives from a human patient who received an intestinal transplant. The genes are TRBV11-3 and TRBJ2-1; TRBD1 matches 9 bases. The CDR3: CASSLDAIRDRAQFF. The CDR3 nucleotides are TGTGCCAGCAGCTTAGACGCCATACGGGACAGGGCGCAGTTCTTC.